This T cell receptor beta chain stems from a study of type 1 regulatory T cells. Across the study: This in vitro CD4 product, T-allo10, is enriched for Tr1 cells and alloantigen-specific. General study points: Tr1 cells had a more restricted TCR repertoire than non-Tr1 cells.

MiXCR was run by TCRdb on the reads, yielding one entry per CDR3 protein. The sample lists approximately 42,000 distinct CDR3 sequences; 12% were seen once. This clonotype has more than one count but fewer than ten. Its specificity is unknown. Germline loops: CDR1 DFQATT, CDR2 SNEGSKA (reference sequence). Trimming removed 1 base from V and 0 bases from J, with 6 bases in between. The CDR3 has 14 amino acids. This sequence joins TRBV20-1 and TRBJ2-2; the D is unclear. This sequence originates from a human donor in good health. What was sequenced was cultured non-Tr1 T cells, either the whole culture or a sorted T cell fraction (not recorded which). The CDR3 DNA follows: TGCAGTGCTAGAGCGGGTGCGAACACCGGGGAGCTGTTTTTT. Translation gives CSARAGANTGELFF.